This paragraph reports one T cell receptor (beta chain). The antigen remains undetermined. PCR involved 60 Vbeta and 13 Jbeta primers. In the study's own analysis: Unique TCR beta chains totaled approximately 83 million in a later count, with 8.5 million to 12 million of them shared. TCRdb keeps only in-frame clones here, not all; method: immunoSEQ multiplex PCR. The D gene and trimming were derived from the DNA, and the V and J assignments and clone size from that table. The sample contains over 150,000 clones, approximately 80% of which appear only once. V shed 6 bases and J shed 10 bases, with 19 bases lying between them. The CDR3 covers 14 residues. Germline assignment: CDR1 LNHDA and CDR2 SQIVND (reference sequence). This sample was taken from a study of cytomegalovirus exposure and HLA in healthy donors. Study-level results: Rates of TCR association differed by HLA locus in a later analysis, with DRB1 highest and HLA-C lowest. Some V segments (TRBV6-2 and TRBV6-3 among them) were excluded as indistinguishable.

The chain joins TRBV19 to TRBJ2-1; D may be TRBD1 (6 bases). The source material was PBMCs. The origin of this receptor is a man between 25 and 39 years old in good health and CMV-seropositive. CDR3 protein: CASSTDRSFGEQFF. CDR3 bases: TGTGCCAGTAGCACCGACAGGTCCTTTGGGGAGCAGTTCTTC.